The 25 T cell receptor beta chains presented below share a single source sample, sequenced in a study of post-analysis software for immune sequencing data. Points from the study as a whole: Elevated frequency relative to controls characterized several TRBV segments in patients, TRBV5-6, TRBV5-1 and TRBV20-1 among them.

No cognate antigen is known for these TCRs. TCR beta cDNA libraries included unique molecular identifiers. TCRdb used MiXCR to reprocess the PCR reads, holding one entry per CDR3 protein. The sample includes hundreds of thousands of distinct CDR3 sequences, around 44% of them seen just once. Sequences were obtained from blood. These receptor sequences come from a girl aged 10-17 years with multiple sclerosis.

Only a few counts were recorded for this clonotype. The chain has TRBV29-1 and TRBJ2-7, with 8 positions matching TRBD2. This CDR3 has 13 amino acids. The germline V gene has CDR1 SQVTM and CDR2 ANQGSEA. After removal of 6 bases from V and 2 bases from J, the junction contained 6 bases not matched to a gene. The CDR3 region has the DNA TGCAGCGTCCGCCGAGCGGGGGCCTACGAGCAGTACTTC. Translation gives CSVRRAGAYEQYF.

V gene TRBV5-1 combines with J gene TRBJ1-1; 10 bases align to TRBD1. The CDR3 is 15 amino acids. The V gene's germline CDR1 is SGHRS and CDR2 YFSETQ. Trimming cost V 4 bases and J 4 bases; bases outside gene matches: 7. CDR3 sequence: CASSISGQGITEAFF. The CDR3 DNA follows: TGCGCCAGCAGCATATCGGGACAGGGGATCACTGAAGCTTTCTTT.

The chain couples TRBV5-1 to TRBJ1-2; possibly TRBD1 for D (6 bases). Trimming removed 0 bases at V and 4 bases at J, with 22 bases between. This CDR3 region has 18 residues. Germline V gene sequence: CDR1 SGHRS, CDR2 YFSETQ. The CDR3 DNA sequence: TGCGCCAGCAGCTTGGGACCCCCGGGACAAGAATACCTCTATGGCTACACCTTC. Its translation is CASSLGPPGQEYLYGYTF.

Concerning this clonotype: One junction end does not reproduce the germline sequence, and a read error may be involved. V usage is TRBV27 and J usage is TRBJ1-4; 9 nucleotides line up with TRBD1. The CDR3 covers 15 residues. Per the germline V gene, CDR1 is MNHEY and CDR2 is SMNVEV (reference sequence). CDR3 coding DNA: TGTGCCAGCAGGGAGTATGGGACAGGGAACGAAAAACGGTTTTTT. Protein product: CASREYGTGNEKRFF.

The CDR3 loop reads CASSRGPGGGAVETQYF. CDR3 bases: TGTGCCAGCAGCCGAGGGCCAGGTGGGGGGGCAGTTGAGACCCAGTACTTC. The J gene is TRBJ2-7, the V gene TRBV7-2; TRBD2 is a possible D gene (7 bases). The better agreement between TRBJ2-5 and the DNA end casts doubt on the J call. The CDR3 sequence is 17 residues long. Germline CDR1 and CDR2: SGHTA and FQGNSA.

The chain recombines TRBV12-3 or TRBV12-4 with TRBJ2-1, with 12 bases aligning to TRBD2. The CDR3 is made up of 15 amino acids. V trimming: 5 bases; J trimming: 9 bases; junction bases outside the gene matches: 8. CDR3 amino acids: CASSPRLAGDGEQFF. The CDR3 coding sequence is TGTGCCAGCAGTCCTCGACTAGCGGGAGATGGTGAGCAGTTCTTC.

CDR3 loop: CASTEVGRNEQFF. In DNA, the CDR3 is TGTGCCAGTACAGAGGTGGGGAGGAATGAGCAGTTCTTC. V is TRBV6-5 and J is TRBJ2-1; a weak D match, TRBD2 (6 bases). The V and J ends lost 9 bases and 7 bases respectively, with 16 bases between them. CDR1 and CDR2 (germline): MNHEY, SVGAGI. This CDR3 has 13 residues.

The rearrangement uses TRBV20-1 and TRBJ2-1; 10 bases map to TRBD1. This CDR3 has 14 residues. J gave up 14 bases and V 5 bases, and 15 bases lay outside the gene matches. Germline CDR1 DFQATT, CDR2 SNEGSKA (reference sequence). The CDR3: CSAGGQGPWSWEFF. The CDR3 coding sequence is TGCAGTGCTGGGGGACAGGGGCCATGGTCGTGGGAGTTCTTC.

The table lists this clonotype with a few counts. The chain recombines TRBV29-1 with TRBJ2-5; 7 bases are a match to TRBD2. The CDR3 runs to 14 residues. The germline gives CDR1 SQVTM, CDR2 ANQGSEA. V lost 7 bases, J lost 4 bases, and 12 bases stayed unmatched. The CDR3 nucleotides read TGCAGCGCCGAGTTGGGAGGGCCCTCAGAGACCCAGTACTTC. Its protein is CSAELGGPSETQYF.

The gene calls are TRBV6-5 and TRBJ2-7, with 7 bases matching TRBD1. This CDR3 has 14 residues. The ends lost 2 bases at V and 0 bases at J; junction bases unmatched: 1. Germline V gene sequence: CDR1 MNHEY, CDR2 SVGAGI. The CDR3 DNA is TGTGCCAGCAGTTACGGACAGGTCTCCTACGAGCAGTACTTC. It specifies CASSYGQVSYEQYF.

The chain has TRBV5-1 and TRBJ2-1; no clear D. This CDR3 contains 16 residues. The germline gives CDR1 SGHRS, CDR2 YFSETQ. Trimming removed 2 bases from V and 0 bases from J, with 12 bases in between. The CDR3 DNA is TGCGCCAGCAGCTTTTCGACTGTTAGCTCCTACAATGAGCAGTTCTTC. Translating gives CASSFSTVSSYNEQFF.

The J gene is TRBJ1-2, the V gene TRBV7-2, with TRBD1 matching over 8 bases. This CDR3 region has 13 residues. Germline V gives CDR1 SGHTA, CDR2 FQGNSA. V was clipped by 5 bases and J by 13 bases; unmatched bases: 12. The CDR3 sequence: CASSPGTGSLGTF. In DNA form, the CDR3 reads TGTGCCAGCAGCCCAGGGACAGGAAGTCTCGGCACCTTC. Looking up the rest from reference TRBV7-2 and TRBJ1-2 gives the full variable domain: GAGVSQSPSNKVTEKGKDVELRCDPISGHTALYWYRQSLGQGLEFLIYFQGNSAPDKSGLPSDRFSAERTGGSVSTLTIQRTQQEDSAVYLCASSPGTGSLGTFGSGTRLTVV.

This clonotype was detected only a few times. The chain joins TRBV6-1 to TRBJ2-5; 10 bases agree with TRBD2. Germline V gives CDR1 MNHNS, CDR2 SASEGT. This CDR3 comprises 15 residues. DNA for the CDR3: TGTGCTTCCTCCCCCGGGACTAGCGACTGGGAGACCCAGTACTTC. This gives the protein CASSPGTSDWETQYF.

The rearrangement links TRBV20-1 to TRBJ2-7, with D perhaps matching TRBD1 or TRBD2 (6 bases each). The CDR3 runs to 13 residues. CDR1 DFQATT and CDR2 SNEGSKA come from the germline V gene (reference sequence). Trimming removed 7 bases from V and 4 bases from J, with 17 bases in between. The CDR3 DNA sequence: TGCAGTGTCAAGAGGGGGGCGGGGTACGAGCAGTACTTC. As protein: CSVKRGAGYEQYF.

The CDR3 DNA follows: TGTGCCAGCAGGGCTCGAATCTCCACAGATACGCAGTATTTT. Translation gives CASRARISTDTQYF. The V and J genes are TRBV7-2 and TRBJ2-3; the D is unclear. The CDR3 contains 14 residues. V shed 6 bases and J shed 2 bases, with 12 bases lying between them. Germline CDR1 is SGHTA and CDR2 is FQGNSA.

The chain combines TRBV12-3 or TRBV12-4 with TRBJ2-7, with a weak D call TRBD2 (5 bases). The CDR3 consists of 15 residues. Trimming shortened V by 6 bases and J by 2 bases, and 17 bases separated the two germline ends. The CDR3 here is CASSPGGRRAYEQYF. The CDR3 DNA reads TGTGCCAGCAGCCCAGGAGGCAGGCGCGCCTACGAGCAGTACTTC.

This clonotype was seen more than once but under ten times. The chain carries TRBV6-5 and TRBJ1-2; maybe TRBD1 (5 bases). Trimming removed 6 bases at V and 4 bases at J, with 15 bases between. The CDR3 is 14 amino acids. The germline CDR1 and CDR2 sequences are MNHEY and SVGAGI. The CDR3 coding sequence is TGTGCCAGCAGAATCCACGACAGTCTCTATGGCTACACCTTC. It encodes CASRIHDSLYGYTF.

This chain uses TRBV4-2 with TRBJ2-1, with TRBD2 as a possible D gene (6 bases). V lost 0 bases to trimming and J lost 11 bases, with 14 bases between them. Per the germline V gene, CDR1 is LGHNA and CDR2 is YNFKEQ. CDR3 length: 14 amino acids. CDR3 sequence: CASSQDRRGNKQFF. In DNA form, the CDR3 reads TGTGCCAGCAGCCAAGATAGACGGGGGAATAAGCAGTTCTTC.

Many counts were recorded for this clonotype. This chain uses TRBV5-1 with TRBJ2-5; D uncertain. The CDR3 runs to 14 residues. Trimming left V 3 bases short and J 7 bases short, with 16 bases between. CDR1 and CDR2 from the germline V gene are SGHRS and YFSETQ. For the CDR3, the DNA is TGCGCCAGCAGCTCGAGGAGTGGGGATGGGACCCAGTACTTC. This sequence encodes CASSSRSGDGTQYF.

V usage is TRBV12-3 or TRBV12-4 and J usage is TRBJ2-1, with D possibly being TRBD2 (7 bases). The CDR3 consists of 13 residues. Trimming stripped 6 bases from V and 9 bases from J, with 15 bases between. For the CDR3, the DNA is TGTGCCAGCAGCATAGGGGGGGCCGGTGAGCAGTTCTTC. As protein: CASSIGGAGEQFF.

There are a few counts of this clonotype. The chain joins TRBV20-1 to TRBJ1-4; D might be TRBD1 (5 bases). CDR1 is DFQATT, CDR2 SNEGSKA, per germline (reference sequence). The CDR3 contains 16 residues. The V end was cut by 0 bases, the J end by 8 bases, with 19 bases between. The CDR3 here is CSARDPTGEGYEKLFF. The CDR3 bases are TGCAGTGCTAGAGATCCAACGGGGGAAGGGTACGAAAAACTGTTTTTT.

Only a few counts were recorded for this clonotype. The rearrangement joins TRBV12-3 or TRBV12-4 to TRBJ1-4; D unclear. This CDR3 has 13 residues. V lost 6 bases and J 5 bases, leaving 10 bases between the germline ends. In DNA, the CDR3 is TGTGCCAGCAGAGCTGACACAAATGAAAAACTGTTTTTT. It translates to CASRADTNEKLFF.

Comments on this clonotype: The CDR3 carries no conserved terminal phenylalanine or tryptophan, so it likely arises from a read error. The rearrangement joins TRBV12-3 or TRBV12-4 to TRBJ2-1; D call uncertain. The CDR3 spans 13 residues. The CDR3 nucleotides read TGTGCCAGCAGTTTGTCCAGCCTCAATAAGCAGTTCGTC. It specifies CASSLSSLNKQFV.

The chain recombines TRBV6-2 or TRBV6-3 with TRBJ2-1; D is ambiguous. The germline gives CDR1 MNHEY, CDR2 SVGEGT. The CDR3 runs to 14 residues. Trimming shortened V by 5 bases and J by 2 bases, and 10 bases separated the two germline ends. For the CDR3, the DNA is TGTGCCAGCAGTCCTACTGAGACCTACAATGAGCAGTTCTTC. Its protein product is CASSPTETYNEQFF.

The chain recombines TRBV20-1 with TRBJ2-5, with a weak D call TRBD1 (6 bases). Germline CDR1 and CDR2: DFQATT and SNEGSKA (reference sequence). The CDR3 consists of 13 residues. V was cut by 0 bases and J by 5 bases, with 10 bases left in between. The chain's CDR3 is CSARDKTGETQYF. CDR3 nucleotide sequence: TGCAGTGCTAGAGACAAAACAGGGGAGACCCAGTACTTC.